This T cell receptor beta chain was identified in a study of HIV-infected patients and healthy controls. Findings and caveats of the study: During therapy, HIV-associated CDR3s fell significantly in frequency, while CMV-associated CDR3s did not change significantly. Compared with healthy controls, HIV-infected patients showed less CDR3 sharing between individuals.

cDNA was made from about 510 ng RNA using alpha and beta constant primers. Separate chain-specific third strand synthesis with multiplexing indices produced the alpha and beta libraries. MiXCR, run by TCRdb on the 5' RACE reads, gives a single entry per CDR3 protein. The sample comprises 18,000 or so distinct CDR3 sequences, roughly 8.7% of which are singletons, and 21% rests with the top ten. This clonotype showed up many times. Antigen unknown. Antiretroviral therapy had run roughly three months, about 14 weeks, before follow-up blood collection. Whole blood was used without fractionation, so all unsorted peripheral T cells were included. Donors lacked febrile or AIDS-related illness, tumors, and hepatitis B or C coinfection. The CDR3 sequence is 16 residues long.

This chain joins TRBV21-1 and TRBJ2-2; TRBD1 is taken as the D call from the table, unchecked against the DNA. TRBV21-1 is classified as a pseudogene. The receptor was derived from an adult with HIV infection. Sequencing used blood, obtained during antiretroviral therapy. The CDR3 region has the DNA TGTGCCAGCAGCAAGCCCTCCACAGGGGAGGCCGGGGAGCTGTTTTTT. The encoded protein is CASSKPSTGEAGELFF.